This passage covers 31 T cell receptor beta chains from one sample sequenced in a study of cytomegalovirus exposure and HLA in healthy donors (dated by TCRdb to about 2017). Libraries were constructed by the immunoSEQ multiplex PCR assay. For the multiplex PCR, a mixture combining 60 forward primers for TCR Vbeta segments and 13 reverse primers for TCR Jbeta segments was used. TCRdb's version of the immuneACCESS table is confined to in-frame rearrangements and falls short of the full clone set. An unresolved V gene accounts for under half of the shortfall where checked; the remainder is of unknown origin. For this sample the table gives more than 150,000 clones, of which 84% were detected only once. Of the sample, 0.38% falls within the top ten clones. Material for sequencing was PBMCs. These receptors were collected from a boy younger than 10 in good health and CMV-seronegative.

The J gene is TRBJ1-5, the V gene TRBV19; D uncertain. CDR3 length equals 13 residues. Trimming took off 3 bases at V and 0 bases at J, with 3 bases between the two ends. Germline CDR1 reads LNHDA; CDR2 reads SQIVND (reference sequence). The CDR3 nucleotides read TGTGCCAGTAGTATGGCTAGCAATCAGCCCCAGCATTTT. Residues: CASSMASNQPQHF.

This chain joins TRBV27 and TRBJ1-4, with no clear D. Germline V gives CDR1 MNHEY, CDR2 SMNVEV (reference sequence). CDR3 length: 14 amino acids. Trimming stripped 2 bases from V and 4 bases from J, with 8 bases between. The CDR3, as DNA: TGTGCCAGCAGTTTAGCGGAGGGTAATGAAAAACTGTTTTTT. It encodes CASSLAEGNEKLFF.

CDR3 in amino acids: CASSLTGGSQPQHF. In DNA, the CDR3 is TGTGCCAGCAGCCTGACAGGGGGGAGTCAGCCCCAGCATTTT. V gene TRBV7-8 combines with J gene TRBJ1-5, with 9 bases aligning to TRBD1. This CDR3 region has 14 residues. Germline-derived CDR1 and CDR2 are SGHVS and FQNEAQ. Trimming removed 5 bases from V and 6 bases from J; junction bases left unmatched: 5. Based on the CDR3 plus reference TRBV7-8 and TRBJ1-5, the full variable domain is GAGVSQSPRYKVAKRGQDVALRCDPISGHVSLFWYQQALGQGPEFLTYFQNEAQLDKSGLPSDRFFAERPEGSVSTLKIQRTQQEDSAVYLCASSLTGGSQPQHFGDGTRLSIL.

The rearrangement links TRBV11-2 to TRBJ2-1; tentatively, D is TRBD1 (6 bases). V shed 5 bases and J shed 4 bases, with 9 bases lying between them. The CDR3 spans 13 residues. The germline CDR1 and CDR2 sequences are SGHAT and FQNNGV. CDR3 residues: CASSPGQYNEQFF. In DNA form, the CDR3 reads TGTGCCAGCAGCCCCGGACAGTACAATGAGCAGTTCTTC.

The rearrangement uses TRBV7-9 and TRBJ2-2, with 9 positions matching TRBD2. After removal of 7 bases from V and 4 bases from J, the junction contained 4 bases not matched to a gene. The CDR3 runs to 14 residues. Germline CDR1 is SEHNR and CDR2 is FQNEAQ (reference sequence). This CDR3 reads CASISGRSTGELFF. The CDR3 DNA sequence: TGTGCCAGCATCAGCGGGAGGTCCACCGGGGAGCTGTTTTTT.

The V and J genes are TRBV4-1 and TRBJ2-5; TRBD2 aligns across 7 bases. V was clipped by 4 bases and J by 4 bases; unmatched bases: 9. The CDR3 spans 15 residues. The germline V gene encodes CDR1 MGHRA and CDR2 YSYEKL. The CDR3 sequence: CASSPGEGVTETQYF. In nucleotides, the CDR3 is TGCGCCAGCAGCCCTGGGGAGGGAGTTACAGAGACCCAGTACTTC.

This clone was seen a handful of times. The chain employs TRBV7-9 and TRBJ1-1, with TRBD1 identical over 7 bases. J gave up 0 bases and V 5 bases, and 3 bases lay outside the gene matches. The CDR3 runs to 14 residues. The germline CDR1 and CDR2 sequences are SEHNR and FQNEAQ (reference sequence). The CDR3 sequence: CASSPGTVNTEAFF. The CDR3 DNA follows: TGTGCCAGCAGCCCCGGGACAGTGAACACTGAAGCTTTCTTT.

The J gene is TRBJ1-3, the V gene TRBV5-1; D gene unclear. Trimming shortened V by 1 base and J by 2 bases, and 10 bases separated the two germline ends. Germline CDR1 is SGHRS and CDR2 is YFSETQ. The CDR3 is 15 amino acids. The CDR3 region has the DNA TGCGCCAGCAGCTTGTATTGGGAGGCTGGAAACACCATATATTTT. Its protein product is CASSLYWEAGNTIYF.

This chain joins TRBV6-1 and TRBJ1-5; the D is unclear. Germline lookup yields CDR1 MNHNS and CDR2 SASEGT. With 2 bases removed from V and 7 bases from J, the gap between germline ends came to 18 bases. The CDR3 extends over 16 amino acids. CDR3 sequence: CASSEKVGRPYQPQHF. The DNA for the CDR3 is TGTGCCAGCAGTGAAAAGGTGGGGAGGCCGTACCAGCCCCAGCATTTT.

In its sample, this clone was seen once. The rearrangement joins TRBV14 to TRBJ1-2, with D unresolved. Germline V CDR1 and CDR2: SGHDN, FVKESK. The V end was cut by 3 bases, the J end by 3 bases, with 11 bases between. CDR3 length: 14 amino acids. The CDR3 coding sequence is TGTGCCAGCAGCCATCTTGACATCTACTATGGCTACACCTTC. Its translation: CASSHLDIYYGYTF.

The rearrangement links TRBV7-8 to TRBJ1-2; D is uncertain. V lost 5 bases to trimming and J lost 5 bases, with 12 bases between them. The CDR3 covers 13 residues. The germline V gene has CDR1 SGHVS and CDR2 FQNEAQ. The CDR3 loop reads CASSPREFYGYTF. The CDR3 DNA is TGTGCCAGCAGCCCTCGCGAGTTTTATGGCTACACCTTC.

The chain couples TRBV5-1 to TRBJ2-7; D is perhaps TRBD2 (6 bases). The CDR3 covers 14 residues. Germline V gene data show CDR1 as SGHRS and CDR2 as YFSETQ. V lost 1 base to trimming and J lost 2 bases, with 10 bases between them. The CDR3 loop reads CASSLYPSAYEQYF. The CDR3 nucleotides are TGCGCCAGCAGCTTGTATCCTAGCGCCTACGAGCAGTACTTC.

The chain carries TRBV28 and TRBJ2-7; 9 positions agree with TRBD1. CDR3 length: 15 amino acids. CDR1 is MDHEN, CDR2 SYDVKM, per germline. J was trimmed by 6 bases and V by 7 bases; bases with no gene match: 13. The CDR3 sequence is CASNTVAGQGTEQYF. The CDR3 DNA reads TGTGCCAGCAATACTGTCGCGGGACAGGGAACCGAGCAGTACTTC.

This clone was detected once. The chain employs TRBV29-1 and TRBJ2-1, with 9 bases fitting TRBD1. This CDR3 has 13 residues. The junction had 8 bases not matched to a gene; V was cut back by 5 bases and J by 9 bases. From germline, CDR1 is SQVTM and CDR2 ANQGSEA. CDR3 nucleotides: TGCAGCGTTTCTGAGACAGGGGGAAGTGAGCAGTTCTTC. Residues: CSVSETGGSEQFF.

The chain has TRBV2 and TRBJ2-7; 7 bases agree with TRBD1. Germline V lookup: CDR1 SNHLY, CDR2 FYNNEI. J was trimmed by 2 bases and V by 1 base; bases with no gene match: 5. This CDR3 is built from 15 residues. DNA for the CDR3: TGTGCCAGCAGTGAAGGGGCAGGGGGTACCTACGAGCAGTACTTC. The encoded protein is CASSEGAGGTYEQYF. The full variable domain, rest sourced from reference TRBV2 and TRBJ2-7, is EPEVTQTPSHQVTQMGQEVILRCVPISNHLYFYWYRQILGQKVEFLVSFYNNEISEKSEIFDDQFSVERPDGSNFTLKIRSTKLEDSAMYFCASSEGAGGTYEQYFGPGTRLTVT.

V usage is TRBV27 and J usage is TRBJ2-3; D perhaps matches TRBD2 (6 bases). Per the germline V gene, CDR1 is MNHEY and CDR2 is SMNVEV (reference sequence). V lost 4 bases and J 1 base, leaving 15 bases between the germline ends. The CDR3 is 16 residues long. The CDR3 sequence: CASSSLIGGGTDTQYF. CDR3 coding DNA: TGTGCCAGCAGTTCCCTAATCGGGGGTGGCACAGATACGCAGTATTTT.

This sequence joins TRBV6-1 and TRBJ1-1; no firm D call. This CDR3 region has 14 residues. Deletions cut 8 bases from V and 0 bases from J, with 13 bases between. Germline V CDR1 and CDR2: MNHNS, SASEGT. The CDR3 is CASWRSQMNTEAFF. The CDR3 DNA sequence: TGTGCCAGCTGGAGGTCGCAGATGAACACTGAAGCTTTCTTT.

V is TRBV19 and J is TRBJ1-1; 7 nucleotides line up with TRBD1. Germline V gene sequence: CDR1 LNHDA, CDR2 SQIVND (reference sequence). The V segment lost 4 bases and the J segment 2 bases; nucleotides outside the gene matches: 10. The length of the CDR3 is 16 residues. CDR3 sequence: CASSKEGQQINTEAFF. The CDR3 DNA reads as TGTGCCAGTAGTAAAGAGGGACAGCAGATTAACACTGAAGCTTTCTTT.

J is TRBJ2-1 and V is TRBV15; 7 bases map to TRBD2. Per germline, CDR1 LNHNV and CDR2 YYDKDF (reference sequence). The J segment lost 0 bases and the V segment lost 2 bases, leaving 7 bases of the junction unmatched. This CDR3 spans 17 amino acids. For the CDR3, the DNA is TGTGCCACCAGCAGACGAACGCGCGGGAGCTCCTACAATGAGCAGTTCTTC. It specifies CATSRRTRGSSYNEQFF.

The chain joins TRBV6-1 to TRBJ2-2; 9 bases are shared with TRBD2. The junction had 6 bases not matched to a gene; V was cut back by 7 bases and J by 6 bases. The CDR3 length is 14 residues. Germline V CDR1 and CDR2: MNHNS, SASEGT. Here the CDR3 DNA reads TGTGCCAGCATTTTAGCGGGAGCAGCCGGGGAGCTGTTTTTT. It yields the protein CASILAGAAGELFF.

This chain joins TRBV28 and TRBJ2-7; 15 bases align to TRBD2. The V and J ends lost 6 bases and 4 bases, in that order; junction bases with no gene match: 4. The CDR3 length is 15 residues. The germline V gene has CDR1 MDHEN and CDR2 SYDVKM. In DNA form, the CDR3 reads TGTGCCAGCAGACCGGGACTAGCGGGAGGATACGAGCAGTACTTC. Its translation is CASRPGLAGGYEQYF.

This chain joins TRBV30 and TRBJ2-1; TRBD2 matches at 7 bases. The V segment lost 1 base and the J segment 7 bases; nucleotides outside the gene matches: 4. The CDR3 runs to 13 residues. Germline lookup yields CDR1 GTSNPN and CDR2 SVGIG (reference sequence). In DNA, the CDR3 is TGTGCCTGGAGTGGGACTAGTCTGAATGAGCAGTTCTTC. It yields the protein CAWSGTSLNEQFF. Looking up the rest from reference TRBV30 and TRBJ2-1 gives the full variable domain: SQTIHQWPATLVQPVGSPLSLECTVEGTSNPNLYWYRQAAGRGLQLLFYSVGIGQISSEVPQNLSASRPQDRQFILSSKKLLLSDSGFYLCAWSGTSLNEQFFGPGTRLTVL.

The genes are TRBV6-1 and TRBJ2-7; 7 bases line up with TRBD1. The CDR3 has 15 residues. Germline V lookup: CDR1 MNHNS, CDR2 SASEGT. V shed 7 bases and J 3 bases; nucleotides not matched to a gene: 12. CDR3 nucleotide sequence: TGTGCCAGCAAGGGTCAGCGACAGGGCCTCTACGAGCAGTACTTC. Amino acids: CASKGQRQGLYEQYF.

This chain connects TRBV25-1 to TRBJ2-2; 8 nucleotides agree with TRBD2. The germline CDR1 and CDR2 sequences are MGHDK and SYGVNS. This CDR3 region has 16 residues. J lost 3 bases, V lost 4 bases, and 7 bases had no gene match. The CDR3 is CASSAKSGRDTGELFF. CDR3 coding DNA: TGTGCCAGCAGTGCCAAGAGCGGGAGAGACACCGGGGAGCTGTTTTTT.

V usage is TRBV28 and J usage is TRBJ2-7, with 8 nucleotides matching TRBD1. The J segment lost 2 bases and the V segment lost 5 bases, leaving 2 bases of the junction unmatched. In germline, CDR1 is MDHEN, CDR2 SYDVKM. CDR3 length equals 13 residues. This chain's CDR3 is CASSIQGAYEQYF. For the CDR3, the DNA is TGTGCCAGCAGTATACAGGGGGCCTACGAGCAGTACTTC.

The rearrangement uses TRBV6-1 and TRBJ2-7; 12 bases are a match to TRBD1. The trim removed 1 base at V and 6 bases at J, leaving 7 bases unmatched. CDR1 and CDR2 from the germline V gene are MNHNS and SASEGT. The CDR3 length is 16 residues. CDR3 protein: CASSEGIGTGGAEQYF. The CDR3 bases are TGTGCCAGCAGTGAAGGTATCGGGACAGGGGGCGCCGAGCAGTACTTC.

The CDR3 loop is CASSLLLQETQYF. The CDR3 nucleotides read TGTGCCAGCAGCTTACTGCTACAAGAGACCCAGTACTTC. V and J are TRBV7-9 and TRBJ2-5; no definite D call. The CDR3 is 13 amino acids. Germline V gives CDR1 SEHNR, CDR2 FQNEAQ (reference sequence). The V end lost 2 bases, the J end lost 2 bases, and 6 bases lay between the germline ends.

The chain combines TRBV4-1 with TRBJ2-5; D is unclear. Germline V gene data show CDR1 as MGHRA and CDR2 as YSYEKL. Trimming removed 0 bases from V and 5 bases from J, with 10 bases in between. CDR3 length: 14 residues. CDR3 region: CASSQDAAVETQYF. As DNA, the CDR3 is TGCGCCAGCAGCCAAGATGCGGCAGTTGAGACCCAGTACTTC.

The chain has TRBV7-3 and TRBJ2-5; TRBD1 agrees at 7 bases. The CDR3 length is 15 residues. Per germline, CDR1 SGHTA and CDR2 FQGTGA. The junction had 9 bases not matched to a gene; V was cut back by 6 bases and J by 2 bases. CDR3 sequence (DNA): TGTGCCAGCAGACCCGGGACAGTTGGACAAGAGACCCAGTACTTC. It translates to CASRPGTVGQETQYF.

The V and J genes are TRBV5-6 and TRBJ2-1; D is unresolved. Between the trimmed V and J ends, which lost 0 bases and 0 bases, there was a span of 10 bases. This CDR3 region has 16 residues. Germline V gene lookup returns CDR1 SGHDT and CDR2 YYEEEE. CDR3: CASSLVVQSSYNEQFF. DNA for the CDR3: TGTGCCAGCAGCTTGGTCGTACAGAGCTCCTACAATGAGCAGTTCTTC.

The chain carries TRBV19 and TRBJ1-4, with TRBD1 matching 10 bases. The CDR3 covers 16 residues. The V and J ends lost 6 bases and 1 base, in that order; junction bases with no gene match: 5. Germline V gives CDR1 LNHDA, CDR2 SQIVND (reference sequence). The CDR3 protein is CASSVGTGVTNEKLFF. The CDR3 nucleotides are TGTGCCAGTAGCGTGGGGACAGGGGTAACTAATGAAAAACTGTTTTTT.